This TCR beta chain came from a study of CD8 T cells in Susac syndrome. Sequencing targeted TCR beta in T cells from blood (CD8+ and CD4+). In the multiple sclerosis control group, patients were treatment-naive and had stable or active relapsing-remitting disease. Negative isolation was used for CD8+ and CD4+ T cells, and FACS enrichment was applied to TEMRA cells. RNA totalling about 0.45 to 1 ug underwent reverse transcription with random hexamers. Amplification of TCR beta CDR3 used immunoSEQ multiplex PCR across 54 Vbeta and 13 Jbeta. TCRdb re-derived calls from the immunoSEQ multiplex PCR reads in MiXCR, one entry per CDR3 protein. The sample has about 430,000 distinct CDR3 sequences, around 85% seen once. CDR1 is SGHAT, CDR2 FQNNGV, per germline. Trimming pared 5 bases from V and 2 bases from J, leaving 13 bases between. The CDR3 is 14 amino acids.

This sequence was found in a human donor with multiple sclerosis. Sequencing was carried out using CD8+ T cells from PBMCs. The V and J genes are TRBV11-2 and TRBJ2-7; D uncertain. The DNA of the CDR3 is TGTGCCAGCAGCCCAGCAGGTAGTACCTACGAGCAGTACTTC. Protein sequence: CASSPAGSTYEQYF.